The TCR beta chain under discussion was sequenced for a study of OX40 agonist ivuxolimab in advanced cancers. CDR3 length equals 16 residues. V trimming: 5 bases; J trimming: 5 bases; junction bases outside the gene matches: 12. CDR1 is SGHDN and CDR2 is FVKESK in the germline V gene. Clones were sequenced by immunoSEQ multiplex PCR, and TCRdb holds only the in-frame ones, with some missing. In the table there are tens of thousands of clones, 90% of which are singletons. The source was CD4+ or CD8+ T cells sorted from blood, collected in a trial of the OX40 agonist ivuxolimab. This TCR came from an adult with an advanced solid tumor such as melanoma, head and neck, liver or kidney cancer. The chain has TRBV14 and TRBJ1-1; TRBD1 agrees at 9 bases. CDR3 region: CASSKASGTGRTEAFF. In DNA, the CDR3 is TGTGCCAGCAGCAAAGCTTCGGGGACAGGGAGGACTGAAGCTTTCTTT. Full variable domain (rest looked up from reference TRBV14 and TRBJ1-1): EAGVTQFPSHSVIEKGQTVTLRCDPISGHDNLYWYRRVMGKEIKFLLHFVKESKQDESGMPNNRFLAERTGGTYSTLKVQPAELEDSGVYFCASSKASGTGRTEAFFGQGTRLTVV.